The clone carrying this T cell receptor (beta chain) was seen only once. What it binds is not known. The repertoire was sequenced with immunoSEQ multiplex PCR; TCRdb's copy has only in-frame clones and lacks some. The sample carries about 92,000 clones, roughly nine tenths recorded once. This entry comes from a study of T cell responses to AZD1222 COVID-19 vaccine. Germline lookup yields CDR1 MNHEY and CDR2 SVGAGI. The CDR3 sequence is 15 residues long. The trim removed 0 bases at V and 5 bases at J, leaving 3 bases unmatched. Overall study findings and caveats: Donors skewed white British and female; clonal diversity was possibly underestimated. Vaccine-related CD4 TCRs covered spike, predominating at 160-218 and 743-854.

The sequence was obtained from an adult in good health. This specimen consisted of peripheral blood, obtained on day 0 of AZD1222 vaccination. The V gene is TRBV6-5, the J gene TRBJ1-1, with 10 bases matching TRBD1. The CDR3 region is CASSYSDRGGTEAFF. CDR3 nucleotide sequence: TGTGCCAGCAGTTACTCGGACAGGGGGGGGACTGAAGCTTTCTTT.